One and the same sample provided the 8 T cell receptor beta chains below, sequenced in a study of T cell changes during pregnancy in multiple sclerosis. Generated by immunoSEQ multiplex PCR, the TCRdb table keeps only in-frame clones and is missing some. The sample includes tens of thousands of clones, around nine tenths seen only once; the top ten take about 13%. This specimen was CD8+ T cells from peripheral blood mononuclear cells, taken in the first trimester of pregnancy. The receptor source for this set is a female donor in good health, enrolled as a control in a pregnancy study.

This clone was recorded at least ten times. This chain's CDR3 is CASSLELREGWGETQYF. Written as DNA, the CDR3 is TGCGCCAGCAGCTTGGAATTGCGGGAGGGATGGGGAGAGACCCAGTACTTC. This sequence joins TRBV5-1 and TRBJ2-5; 9 bases align to TRBD2. Looked up from germline, CDR1 is SGHRS and CDR2 is YFSETQ. CDR3 length: 17 amino acids. V shed 0 bases and J 4 bases; nucleotides not matched to a gene: 10.

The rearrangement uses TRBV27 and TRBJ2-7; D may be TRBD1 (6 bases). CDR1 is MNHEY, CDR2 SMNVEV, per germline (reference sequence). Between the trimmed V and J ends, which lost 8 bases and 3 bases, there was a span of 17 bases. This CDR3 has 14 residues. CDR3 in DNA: TGTGCCAGCGGATATCAGGGGTTTAACTACGAGCAGTACTTC. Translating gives CASGYQGFNYEQYF.

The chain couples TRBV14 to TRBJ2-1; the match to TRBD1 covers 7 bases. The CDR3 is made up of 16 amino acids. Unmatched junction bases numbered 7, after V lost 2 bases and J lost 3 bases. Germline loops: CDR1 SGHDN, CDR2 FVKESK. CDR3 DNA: TGTGCCAGCAGCCAAAGGGGGCCCCAGGGCTACAATGAGCAGTTCTTC. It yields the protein CASSQRGPQGYNEQFF. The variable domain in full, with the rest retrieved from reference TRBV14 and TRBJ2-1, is EAGVTQFPSHSVIEKGQTVTLRCDPISGHDNLYWYRRVMGKEIKFLLHFVKESKQDESGMPNNRFLAERTGGTYSTLKVQPAELEDSGVYFCASSQRGPQGYNEQFFGPGTRLTVL.

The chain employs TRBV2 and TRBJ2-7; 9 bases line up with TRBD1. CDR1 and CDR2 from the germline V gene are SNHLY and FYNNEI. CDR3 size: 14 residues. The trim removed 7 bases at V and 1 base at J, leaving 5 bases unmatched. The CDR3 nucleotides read TGTGCCAGCAATACAGGGGGCGCGTCCTACGAGCAGTACTTC. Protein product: CASNTGGASYEQYF. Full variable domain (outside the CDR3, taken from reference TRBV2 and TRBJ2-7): EPEVTQTPSHQVTQMGQEVILRCVPISNHLYFYWYRQILGQKVEFLVSFYNNEISEKSEIFDDQFSVERPDGSNFTLKIRSTKLEDSAMYFCASNTGGASYEQYFGPGTRLTVT.

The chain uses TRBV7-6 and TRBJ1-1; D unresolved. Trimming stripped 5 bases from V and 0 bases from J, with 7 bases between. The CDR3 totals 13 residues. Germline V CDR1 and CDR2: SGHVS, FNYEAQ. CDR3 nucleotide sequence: TGTGCCAGCAGCCCCCTTCTGAACACTGAAGCTTTCTTT. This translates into CASSPLLNTEAFF.

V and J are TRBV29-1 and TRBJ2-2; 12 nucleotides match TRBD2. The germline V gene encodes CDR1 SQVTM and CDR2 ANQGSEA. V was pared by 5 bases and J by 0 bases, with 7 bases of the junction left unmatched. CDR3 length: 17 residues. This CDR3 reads CSVLTSGSGSNTGELFF. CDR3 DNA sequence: TGCAGCGTTCTGACTAGCGGGAGTGGGTCGAACACCGGGGAGCTGTTTTTT.

The CDR3: CASNPQGDYTEAFF. CDR3 bases: TGCGCCAGCAACCCACAGGGGGATTACACTGAAGCTTTCTTT. V and J are TRBV4-1 and TRBJ1-1; 8 bases map to TRBD1. The CDR3 consists of 14 residues. V was pared by 7 bases and J by 3 bases, with 7 bases of the junction left unmatched. The germline V gene has CDR1 MGHRA and CDR2 YSYEKL.

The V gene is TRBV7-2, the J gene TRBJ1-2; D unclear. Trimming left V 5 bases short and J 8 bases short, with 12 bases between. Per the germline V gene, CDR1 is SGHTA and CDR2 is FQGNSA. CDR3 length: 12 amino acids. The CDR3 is CASSGYSGGYTF. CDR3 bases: TGTGCCAGCAGCGGCTATTCCGGGGGCTACACCTTC.